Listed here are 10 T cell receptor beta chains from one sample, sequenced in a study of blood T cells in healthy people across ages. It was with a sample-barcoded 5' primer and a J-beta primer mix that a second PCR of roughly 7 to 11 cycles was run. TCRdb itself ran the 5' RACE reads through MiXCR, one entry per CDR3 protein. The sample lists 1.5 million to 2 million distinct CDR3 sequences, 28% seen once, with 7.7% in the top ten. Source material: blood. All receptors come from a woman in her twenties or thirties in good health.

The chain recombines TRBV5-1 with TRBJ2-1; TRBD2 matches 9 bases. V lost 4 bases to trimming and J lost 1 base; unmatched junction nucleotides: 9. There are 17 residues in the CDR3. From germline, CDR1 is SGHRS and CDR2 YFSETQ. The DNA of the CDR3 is TGCGCCAGCAGCGGACCGACTAGCGGTTTTTCCTACAATGAGCAGTTCTTC. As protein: CASSGPTSGFSYNEQFF.

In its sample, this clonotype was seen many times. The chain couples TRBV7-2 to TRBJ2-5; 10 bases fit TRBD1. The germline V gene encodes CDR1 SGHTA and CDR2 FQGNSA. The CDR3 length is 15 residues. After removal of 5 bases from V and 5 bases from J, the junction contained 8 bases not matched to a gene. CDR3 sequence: CASSTRQGAPETQYF. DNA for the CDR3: TGTGCCAGCAGCACTCGACAGGGGGCGCCGGAGACCCAGTACTTC.

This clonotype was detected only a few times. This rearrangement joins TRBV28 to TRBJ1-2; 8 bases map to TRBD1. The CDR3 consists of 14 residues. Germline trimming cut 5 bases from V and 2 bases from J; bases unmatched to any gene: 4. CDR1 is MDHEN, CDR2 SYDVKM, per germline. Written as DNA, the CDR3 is TGTGCCAGCAGTCCCTGGACAGGGAACTATGGCTACACCTTC. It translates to CASSPWTGNYGYTF.

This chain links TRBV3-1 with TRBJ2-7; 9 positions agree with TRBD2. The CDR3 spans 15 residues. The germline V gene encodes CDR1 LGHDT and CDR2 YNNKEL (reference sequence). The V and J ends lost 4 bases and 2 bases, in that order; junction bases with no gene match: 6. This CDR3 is CASSPQRGRAYEQYF. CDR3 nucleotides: TGTGCCAGCAGCCCCCAGCGCGGGAGGGCCTACGAGCAGTACTTC.

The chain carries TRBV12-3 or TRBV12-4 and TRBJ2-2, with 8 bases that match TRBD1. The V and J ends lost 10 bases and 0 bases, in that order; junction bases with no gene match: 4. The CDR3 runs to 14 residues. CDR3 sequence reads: CAIQQGANTGELFF. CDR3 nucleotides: TGTGCCATTCAACAGGGGGCGAACACCGGGGAGCTGTTTTTT.

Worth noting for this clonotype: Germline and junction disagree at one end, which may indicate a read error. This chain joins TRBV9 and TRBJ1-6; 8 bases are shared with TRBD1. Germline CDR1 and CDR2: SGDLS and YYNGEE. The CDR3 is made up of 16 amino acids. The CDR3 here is CASSFGSTGGDSPLHF. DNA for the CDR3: TGTGCTAGCAGCTTTGGCTCCACAGGGGGGGATTCACCCCTCCACTTT.

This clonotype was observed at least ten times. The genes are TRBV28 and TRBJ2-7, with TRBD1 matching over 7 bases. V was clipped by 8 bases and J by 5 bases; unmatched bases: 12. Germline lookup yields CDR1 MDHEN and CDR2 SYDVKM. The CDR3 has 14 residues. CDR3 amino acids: CASGLGTAGHEQYF. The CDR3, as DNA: TGTGCCAGCGGCCTCGGGACAGCTGGACACGAGCAGTACTTC.

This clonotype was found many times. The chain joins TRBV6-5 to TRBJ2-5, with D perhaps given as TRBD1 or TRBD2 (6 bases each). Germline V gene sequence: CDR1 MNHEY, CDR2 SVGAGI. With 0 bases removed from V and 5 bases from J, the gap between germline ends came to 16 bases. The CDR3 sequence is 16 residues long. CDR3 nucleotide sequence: TGTGCCAGCAGTTACTCAACATCGGGGGCGATGGAGACCCAGTACTTC. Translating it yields CASSYSTSGAMETQYF.

In DNA, the CDR3 is TGTGCCAGCAGCCCCAGGGCGGGAGTTATCACAGATACGCAGTATTTT. It translates to CASSPRAGVITDTQYF. This chain connects TRBV7-9 to TRBJ2-3; 7 nucleotides agree with TRBD2. V lost 5 bases to trimming and J lost 2 bases; unmatched junction nucleotides: 10. CDR3 length: 16 residues. CDR1 is SEHNR, CDR2 FQNEAQ, per germline (reference sequence).

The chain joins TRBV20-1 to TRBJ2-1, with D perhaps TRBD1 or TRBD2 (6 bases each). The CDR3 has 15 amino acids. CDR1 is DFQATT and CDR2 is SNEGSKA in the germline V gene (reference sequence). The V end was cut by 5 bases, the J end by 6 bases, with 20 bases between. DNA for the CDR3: TGCAGTGCTGGACCCGGGGGCGCAACTCCCAATGAGCAGTTCTTC. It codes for CSAGPGGATPNEQFF.